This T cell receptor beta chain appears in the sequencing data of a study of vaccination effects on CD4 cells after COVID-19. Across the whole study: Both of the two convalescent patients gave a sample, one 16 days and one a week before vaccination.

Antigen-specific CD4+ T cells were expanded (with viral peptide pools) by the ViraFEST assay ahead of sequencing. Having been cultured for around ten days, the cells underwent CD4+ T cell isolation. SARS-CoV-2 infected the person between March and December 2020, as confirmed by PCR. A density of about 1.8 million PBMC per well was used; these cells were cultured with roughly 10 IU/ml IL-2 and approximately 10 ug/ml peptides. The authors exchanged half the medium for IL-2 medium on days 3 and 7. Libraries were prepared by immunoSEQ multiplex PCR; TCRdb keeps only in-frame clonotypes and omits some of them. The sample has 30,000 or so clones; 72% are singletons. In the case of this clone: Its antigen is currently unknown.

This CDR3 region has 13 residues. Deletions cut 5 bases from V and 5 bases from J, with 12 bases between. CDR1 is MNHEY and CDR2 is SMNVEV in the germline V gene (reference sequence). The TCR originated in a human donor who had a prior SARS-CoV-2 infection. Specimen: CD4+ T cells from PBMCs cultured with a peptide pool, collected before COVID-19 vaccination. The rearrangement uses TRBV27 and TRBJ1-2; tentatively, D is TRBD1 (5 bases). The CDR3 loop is CASSSTRGYGYTF. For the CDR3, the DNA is TGTGCCAGCAGTAGTACTAGGGGATATGGCTACACCTTC.